Following are 12 T cell receptor beta chains from one sample sequenced in a study of blood T cells in healthy people across ages. Then a second PCR, running roughly 7 to 11 cycles, was carried out with a sample-barcoded 5' primer and a J-beta primer mix. TCRdb reprocessed the 5' RACE reads with MiXCR, giving one entry per CDR3 protein. Of under 2,000,000 distinct CDR3 sequences in the sample, around 50% were seen once. The source material was blood. Receptor source: a woman aged 35 to 49 in good health.

Comments on this clonotype: The junction departs from germline at one end; a sequencing error may be responsible. CDR3 DNA sequence: TGCAGTGCTAGAGAGGACTCTTATGGCTCCACCTTC. Translating it yields CSAREDSYGSTF. This sequence joins TRBV20-1 and TRBJ1-2; no reliable D call. Looked up from germline, CDR1 is DFQATT and CDR2 is SNEGSKA (reference sequence). CDR3 length equals 12 residues.

This CDR3 reads CASMEAAGARIQETQYF. In DNA form, the CDR3 reads TGTGCCAGCATGGAAGCAGCGGGGGCCCGAATACAAGAGACCCAGTACTTC. The rearrangement joins TRBV6-1 to TRBJ2-5; 8 nucleotides agree with TRBD2. CDR3 length equals 17 residues. Looked up from germline, CDR1 is MNHNS and CDR2 is SASEGT. With 7 bases clipped from V and 2 bases from J, the junction kept 15 bases outside the gene matches.

This clonotype was picked up a small number of times. The junction and the germline gene differ at one end; a read error may be behind it. The chain carries TRBV7-7 and TRBJ2-5; a possible D gene is TRBD2 (8 bases). Germline V gene lookup returns CDR1 SSHAT and CDR2 FNYEAQ (reference sequence). CDR3 size: 15 residues. The CDR3 sequence is CASSLAGTDQETQYF. DNA for the CDR3: TGTGCTAGCAGCTTAGCGGGGACAGACCAAGAGACCCAGTACTTC.

The table lists this clonotype with a few counts. This rearrangement joins TRBV29-1 to TRBJ2-3; TRBD2 might be the D (6 bases). The germline gives CDR1 SQVTM, CDR2 ANQGSEA. V lost 4 bases to trimming and J lost 2 bases, with 10 bases between them. The CDR3 totals 13 residues. This CDR3 reads CSVGGLHTDTQYF. In DNA form, the CDR3 reads TGCAGCGTTGGGGGACTCCACACAGATACGCAGTATTTT.

A note on this clonotype: A read error may explain this, as a much larger clone is one base away. The V call is TRBV25-1, the J call TRBJ2-7; D may be TRBD2 (5 bases). V lost 6 bases to trimming and J lost 2 bases, with 17 bases between them. The CDR3 totals 15 residues. Germline V gene sequence: CDR1 MGHDK, CDR2 SYGVNS. Here the CDR3 DNA reads TGTGCCAGCAGCGAAGGGATGGGGAGAGCCTACGAGCAGTACTTC. Translating gives CASSEGMGRAYEQYF.

The chain couples TRBV24-1 to TRBJ2-7; 9 nucleotides agree with TRBD1. The CDR3 has 16 amino acids. The germline V gene has CDR1 KGHDR and CDR2 SFDVKD. V shed 4 bases, J shed 3 bases, and the junction held 9 bases outside the gene matches. As DNA, the CDR3 is TGTGCCACCAGTGACGCCGGGGACAGGGAGCGCTACGAGCAGTACTTC. This sequence encodes CATSDAGDRERYEQYF.

The table lists this clonotype with a few counts. The rearrangement uses TRBV13 and TRBJ2-7; the match to TRBD2 covers 9 bases. CDR3 length equals 15 residues. V lost 5 bases, J lost 2 bases, and 7 bases stayed unmatched. Germline V CDR1 and CDR2: PRHDT, FYEKMQ (reference sequence). DNA of the CDR3: TGTGCCAGCAGCATAAGCGGGGGGCTTGCCTACGAGCAGTACTTC. It codes for CASSISGGLAYEQYF.

This chain connects TRBV29-1 to TRBJ2-5; D perhaps matches TRBD1 (7 bases). Deletions cut 7 bases from V and 5 bases from J, with 17 bases between. The germline V gene has CDR1 SQVTM and CDR2 ANQGSEA. The CDR3 extends over 13 amino acids. CDR3 region: CSGYRGGRETQYF. CDR3 sequence (DNA): TGCAGCGGGTACAGGGGAGGTCGGGAGACCCAGTACTTC.

The J gene is TRBJ1-1, the V gene TRBV7-2; TRBD1 matches 8 bases. From germline, CDR1 is SGHTA and CDR2 FQGNSA. The CDR3 contains 15 residues. Germline trimming cut 5 bases from V and 4 bases from J; bases unmatched to any gene: 9. CDR3 amino acids: CASSQRGQAITEAFF. CDR3 nucleotides: TGTGCCAGCAGCCAGAGGGGACAGGCTATCACTGAAGCTTTCTTT.

The genes are TRBV24-1 and TRBJ2-5, with D possibly being TRBD1 (6 bases). CDR3 size: 13 residues. With 3 bases removed from V and 5 bases from J, the gap between germline ends came to 9 bases. Looked up from germline, CDR1 is KGHDR and CDR2 is SFDVKD. For the CDR3, the DNA is TGTGCCACCAGTGATAGGGGGAACGAGACCCAGTACTTC. This translates into CATSDRGNETQYF.

The V and J genes are TRBV5-1 and TRBJ2-1, with unresolved D. The germline CDR1 and CDR2 sequences are SGHRS and YFSETQ. The CDR3 length is 13 residues. V gave up 0 bases and J gave up 6 bases, with 7 bases separating them. The CDR3 is CASSLARINEQFF. For the CDR3, the DNA is TGCGCCAGCAGCTTGGCGCGAATCAATGAGCAGTTCTTC.

The chain has TRBV7-2 and TRBJ1-1, with a weak D call TRBD1 (5 bases). Germline CDR1 reads SGHTA; CDR2 reads FQGNSA. Trimming cost V 3 bases and J 3 bases, with 11 bases left between them. The CDR3 covers 14 residues. In DNA, the CDR3 is TGTGCCAGCAGCTTGGGGCAGGGTTACACTGAAGCTTTCTTT. This codes for CASSLGQGYTEAFF.